These T cell receptor beta chains were read from a single sample in a study of cytomegalovirus exposure and HLA in healthy donors. Method: immunoSEQ multiplex PCR; TCRdb's copy keeps in-frame clones and lacks some. The data show 150,000 to 200,000 clones, with 78% seen just once and about 3.1% held by the top ten. The sample taken for sequencing was PBMCs. Source of these receptors: a female donor in good health and CMV-seronegative. Both conserved end residues are part of each CDR3.

TRBV2	TRBJ1-1	CASSYQGYTEAFF
TRBV7-3	TRBJ1-1	CASSLIMGAEAFF
TRBV11-2	TRBJ1-5	CASSSGDRPNIYSNQPQHF
TRBV5-4	TRBJ2-1	CASSHPGGDAEQFF
TRBV5-1	TRBJ2-3	CASSPFFSTDTQYF
TRBV5-1	TRBJ2-3	CASSLGRTSTDTQYF
TRBV12-5	TRBJ2-5	CASGLGLASGLETQYF
TRBV28	TRBJ1-4	CASSFRGGLGKLFF
TRBV11-2	TRBJ2-1	CASSLGNRGRYNEQFF
TRBV6-6	.	CASSGYRGHYEQYF
TRBV29-1	TRBJ1-1	CSVARGPNTEAFF
TRBV18	TRBJ2-2	CASSPLDTGELFF
TRBV5-1	TRBJ1-4	CASRGAGKLFF
TRBV7-3	TRBJ1-1	CASSFTQGTEAFF
TRBV27	TRBJ2-1	CASSPPGLAGVNEQFF
TRBV4-1	TRBJ2-2	CASSQDPGRATGELFF
TRBV21-1	TRBJ2-5	CASGTASGVRETQYF
TRBV5-4	TRBJ2-3	CASSLRQGADTQYF
TRBV6-1	TRBJ1-5	CASRPSGDSNQPQHF
TRBV11-2	TRBJ2-1	CASSLLWGLNEQFF
TRBV5-1	TRBJ1-6	CASSLDGGGGSPLHF
TRBV7-9	TRBJ2-7	CSSSLQGSGPEQYF
TRBV28	TRBJ2-1	CASSPIAGTGGLYNEQFF
TRBV27	TRBJ2-7	CASSLYQGSYEQYF
TRBV18	TRBJ2-7	CASSPELARYEQYF
TRBV30	TRBJ2-3	CAWSDAYGDTQYF
TRBV2	TRBJ2-2	CASRFYSETGELFF
TRBV18	TRBJ1-5	CASSDRGQPQHF
TRBV27	TRBJ2-7	CASSLLAGGPFLCEQYF
TRBV7-8	TRBJ1-5	CASSLSNRGNQPQHF
TRBV28	TRBJ2-7	CASSSPPTGGRYEQYF